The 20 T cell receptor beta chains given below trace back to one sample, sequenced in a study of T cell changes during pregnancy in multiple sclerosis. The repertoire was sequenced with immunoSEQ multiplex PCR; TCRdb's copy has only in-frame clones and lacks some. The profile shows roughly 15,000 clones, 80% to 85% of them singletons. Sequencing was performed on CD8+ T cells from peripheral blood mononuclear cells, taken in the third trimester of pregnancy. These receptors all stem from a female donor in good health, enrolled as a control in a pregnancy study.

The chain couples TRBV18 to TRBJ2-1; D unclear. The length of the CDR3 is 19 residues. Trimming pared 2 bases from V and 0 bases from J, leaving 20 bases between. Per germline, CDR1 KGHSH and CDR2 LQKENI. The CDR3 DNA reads TGTGCCAGCTCACCAGGGCTCAACTCCGGTTTTGGCTCCTACAATGAGCAGTTCTTC. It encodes CASSPGLNSGFGSYNEQFF.

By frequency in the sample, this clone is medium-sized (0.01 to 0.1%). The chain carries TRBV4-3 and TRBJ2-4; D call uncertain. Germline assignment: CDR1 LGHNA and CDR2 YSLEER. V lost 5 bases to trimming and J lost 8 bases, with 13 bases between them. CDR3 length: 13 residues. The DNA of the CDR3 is TGCGCCAGCAGCGGTGGCGAGGCGGACATTCAGTACTTC. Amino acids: CASSGGEADIQYF.

For the CDR3, the DNA is TGTGCCAGCAGTTTCGCACTGTACAATGAGCAGTTCTTC. This codes for CASSFALYNEQFF. The chain combines TRBV6-5 with TRBJ2-1; D is uncertain. Germline CDR1 is MNHEY and CDR2 is SVGAGI. The CDR3 runs 13 residues. V lost 4 bases, J lost 4 bases, and 8 bases lay in between.

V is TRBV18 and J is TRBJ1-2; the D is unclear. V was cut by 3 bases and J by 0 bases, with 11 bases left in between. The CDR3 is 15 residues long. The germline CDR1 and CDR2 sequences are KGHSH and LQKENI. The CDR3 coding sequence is TGTGCCAGCTCACCCAGAACGAATGCTAACTATGGCTACACCTTC. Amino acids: CASSPRTNANYGYTF. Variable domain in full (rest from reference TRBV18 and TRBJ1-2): NAGVMQNPRHLVRRRGQEARLRCSPMKGHSHVYWYRQLPEEGLKFMVYLQKENIIDESGMPKERFSAEFPKEGPSILRIQQVVRGDSAAYFCASSPRTNANYGYTFGSGTRLTVV.

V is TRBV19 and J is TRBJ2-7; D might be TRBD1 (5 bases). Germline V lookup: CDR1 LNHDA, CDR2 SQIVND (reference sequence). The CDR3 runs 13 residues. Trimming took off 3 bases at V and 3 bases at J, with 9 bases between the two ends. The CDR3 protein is CASSIQGFYEQYF. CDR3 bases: TGTGCCAGTAGTATTCAGGGTTTCTACGAGCAGTACTTC.

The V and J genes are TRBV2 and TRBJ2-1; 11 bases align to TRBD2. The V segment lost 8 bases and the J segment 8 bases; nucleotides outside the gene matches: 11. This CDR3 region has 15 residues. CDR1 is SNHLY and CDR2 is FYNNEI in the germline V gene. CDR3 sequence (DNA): TGTGCCAGCGGGAGACTAGCGGGAATAGTTGATGAGCAGTTCTTC. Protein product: CASGRLAGIVDEQFF.

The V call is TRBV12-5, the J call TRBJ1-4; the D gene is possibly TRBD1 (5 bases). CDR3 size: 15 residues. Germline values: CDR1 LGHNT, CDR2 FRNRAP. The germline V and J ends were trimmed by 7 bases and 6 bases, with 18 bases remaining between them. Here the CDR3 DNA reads TGTGCTAGTGCCGTGGGCGGGGCCTCGGATGAAAAACTGTTTTTT. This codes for CASAVGGASDEKLFF.

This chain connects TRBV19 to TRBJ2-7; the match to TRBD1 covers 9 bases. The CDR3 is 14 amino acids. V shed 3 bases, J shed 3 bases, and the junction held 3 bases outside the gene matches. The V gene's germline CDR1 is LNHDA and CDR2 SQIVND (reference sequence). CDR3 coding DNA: TGTGCCAGTAGTATGGGACAGGGTTACTACGAGCAGTACTTC. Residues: CASSMGQGYYEQYF.

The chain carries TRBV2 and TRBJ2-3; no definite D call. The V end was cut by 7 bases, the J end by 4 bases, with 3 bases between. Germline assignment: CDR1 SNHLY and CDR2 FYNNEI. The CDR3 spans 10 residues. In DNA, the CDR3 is TGTGCCAGCATCTCAGATACGCAGTATTTT. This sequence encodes CASISDTQYF.

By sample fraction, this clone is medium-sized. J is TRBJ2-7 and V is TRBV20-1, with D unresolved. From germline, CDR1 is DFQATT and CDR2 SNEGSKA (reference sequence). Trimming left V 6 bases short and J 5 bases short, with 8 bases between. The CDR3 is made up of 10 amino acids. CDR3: CSAQENEQYF. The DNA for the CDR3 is TGCAGTGCCCAAGAGAACGAGCAGTACTTC.

The CDR3 DNA reads as TGTGCCAGCAGGGTCAGGGGCCCCTACAATGAGCAGTTCTTC. Its translation is CASRVRGPYNEQFF. J is TRBJ2-1 and V is TRBV2, with D possibly matching TRBD1 (6 bases). V lost 6 bases and J lost 2, with 11 bases in between. The CDR3 runs to 14 residues. CDR1 and CDR2 (germline): SNHLY, FYNNEI.

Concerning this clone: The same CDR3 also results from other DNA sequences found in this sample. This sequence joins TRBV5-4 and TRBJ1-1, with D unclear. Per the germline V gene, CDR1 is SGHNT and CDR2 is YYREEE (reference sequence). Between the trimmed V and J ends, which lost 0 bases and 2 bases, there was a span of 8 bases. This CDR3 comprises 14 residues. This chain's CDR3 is CASSLAGGNTEAFF. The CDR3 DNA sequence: TGTGCCAGCAGCTTGGCAGGAGGAAACACTGAAGCTTTCTTT.

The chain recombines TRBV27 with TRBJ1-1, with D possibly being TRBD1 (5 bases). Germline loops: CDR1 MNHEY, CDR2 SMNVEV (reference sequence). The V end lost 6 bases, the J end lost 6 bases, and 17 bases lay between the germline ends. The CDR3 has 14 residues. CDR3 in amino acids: CASRKGSRGAEAFF. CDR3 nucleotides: TGTGCCAGCAGAAAGGGTTCCCGGGGGGCTGAAGCTTTCTTT.

This CDR3 reads CASSDGTSDTGELFF. The CDR3 DNA sequence: TGTGCCAGCAGCGACGGGACTAGTGACACCGGGGAGCTGTTTTTT. This sequence joins TRBV6-5 and TRBJ2-2, with 8 bases aligning to TRBD2. This CDR3 has 15 residues. CDR1 and CDR2 from the germline V gene are MNHEY and SVGAGI. V was clipped by 6 bases and J by 3 bases; unmatched bases: 6.

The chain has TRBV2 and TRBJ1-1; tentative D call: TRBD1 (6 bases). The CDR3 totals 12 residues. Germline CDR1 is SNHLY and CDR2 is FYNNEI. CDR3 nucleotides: TGTGCAACCCGGGGGGCGAACACTGAAGCTTTCTTT. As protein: CATRGANTEAFF.

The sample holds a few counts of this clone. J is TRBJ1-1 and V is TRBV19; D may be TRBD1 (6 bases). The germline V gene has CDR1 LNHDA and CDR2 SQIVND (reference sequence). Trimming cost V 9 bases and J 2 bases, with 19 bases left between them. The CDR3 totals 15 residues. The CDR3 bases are TGTGCCAGCCAGGCCCTCAGGACAGACAACACTGAAGCTTTCTTT. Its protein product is CASQALRTDNTEAFF. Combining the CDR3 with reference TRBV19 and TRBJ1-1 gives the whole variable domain DGGITQSPKYLFRKEGQNVTLSCEQNLNHDAMYWYRQDPGQGLRLIYYSQIVNDFQKGDIAEGYSVSREKKESFPLTVTSAQKNPTAFYLCASQALRTDNTEAFFGQGTRLTVV.

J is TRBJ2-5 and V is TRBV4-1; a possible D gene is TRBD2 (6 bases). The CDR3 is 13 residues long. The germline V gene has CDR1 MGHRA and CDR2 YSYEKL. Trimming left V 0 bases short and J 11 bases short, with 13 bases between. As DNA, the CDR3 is TGCGCCAGCAGCCAAGATGGGGAGGAGGAGCAGTACTTC. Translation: CASSQDGEEEQYF.

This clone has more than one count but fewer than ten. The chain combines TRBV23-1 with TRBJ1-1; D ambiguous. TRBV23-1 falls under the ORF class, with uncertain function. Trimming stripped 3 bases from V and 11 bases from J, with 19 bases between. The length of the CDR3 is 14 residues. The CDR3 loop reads CASSQTPTGAGAFF. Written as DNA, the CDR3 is TGCGCCAGCAGTCAGACCCCCACGGGAGCGGGGGCTTTCTTT.

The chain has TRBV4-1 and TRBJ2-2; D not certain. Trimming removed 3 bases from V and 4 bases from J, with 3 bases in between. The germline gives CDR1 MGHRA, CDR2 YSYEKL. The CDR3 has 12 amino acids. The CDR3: CASSHSTGELFF. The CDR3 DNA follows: TGCGCCAGCAGCCACTCCACCGGGGAGCTGTTTTTT.

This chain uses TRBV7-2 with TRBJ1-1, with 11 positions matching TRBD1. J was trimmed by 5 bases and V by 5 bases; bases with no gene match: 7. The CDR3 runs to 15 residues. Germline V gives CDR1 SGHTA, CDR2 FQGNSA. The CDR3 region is CASSLSGTGGTEAFF. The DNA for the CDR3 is TGTGCCAGCAGCCTATCCGGGACAGGGGGGACTGAAGCTTTCTTT.